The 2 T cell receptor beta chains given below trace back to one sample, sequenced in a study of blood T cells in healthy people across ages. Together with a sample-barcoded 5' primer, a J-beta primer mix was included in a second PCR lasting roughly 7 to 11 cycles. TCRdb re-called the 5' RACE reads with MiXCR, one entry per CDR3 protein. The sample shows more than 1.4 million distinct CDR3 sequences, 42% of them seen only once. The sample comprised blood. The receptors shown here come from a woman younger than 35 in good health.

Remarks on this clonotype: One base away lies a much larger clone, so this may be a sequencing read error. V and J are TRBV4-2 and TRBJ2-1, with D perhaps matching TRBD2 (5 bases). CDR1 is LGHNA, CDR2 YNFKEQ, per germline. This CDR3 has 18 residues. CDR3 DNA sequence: TGTGCCTGCAGCCAAGATCCTGCTGCTAGCCTGTCCTACAATGAGCAGTTCTTC. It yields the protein CACSQDPAASLSYNEQFF.

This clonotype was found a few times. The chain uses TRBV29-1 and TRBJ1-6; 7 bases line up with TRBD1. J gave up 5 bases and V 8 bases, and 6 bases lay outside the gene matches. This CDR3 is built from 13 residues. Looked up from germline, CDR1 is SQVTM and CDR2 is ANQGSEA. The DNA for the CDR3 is TGCAGCTTTCGACAGGGCCATAATTCACCCCTCCACTTT. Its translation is CSFRQGHNSPLHF. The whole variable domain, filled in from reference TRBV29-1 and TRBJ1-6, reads SAVISQKPSRDICQRGTSLTIQCQVDSQVTMMFWYRQQPGQSLTLIATANQGSEATYESGFVIDKFPISRPNLTFSTLTVSNMSPEDSSIYLCSFRQGHNSPLHFGNGTRLTVT.